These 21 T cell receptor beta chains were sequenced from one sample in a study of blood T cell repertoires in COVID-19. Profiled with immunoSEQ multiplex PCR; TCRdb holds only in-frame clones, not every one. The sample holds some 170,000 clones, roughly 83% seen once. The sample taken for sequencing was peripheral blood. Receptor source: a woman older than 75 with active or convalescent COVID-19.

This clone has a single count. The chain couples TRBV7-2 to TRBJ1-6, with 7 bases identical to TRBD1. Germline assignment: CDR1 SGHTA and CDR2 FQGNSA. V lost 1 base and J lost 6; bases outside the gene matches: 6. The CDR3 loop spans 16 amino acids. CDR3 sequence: CASSLERPGGNSPLHF. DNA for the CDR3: TGTGCCAGCAGCTTAGAGCGGCCAGGGGGTAATTCACCCCTCCACTTT.

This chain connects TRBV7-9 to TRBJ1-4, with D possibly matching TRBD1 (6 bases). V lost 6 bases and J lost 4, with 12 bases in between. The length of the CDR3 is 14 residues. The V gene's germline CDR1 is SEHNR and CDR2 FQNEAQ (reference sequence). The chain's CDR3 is CASSFRQDNEKLFF. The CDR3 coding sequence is TGTGCCAGCAGTTTTAGACAGGATAATGAAAAACTGTTTTTT.

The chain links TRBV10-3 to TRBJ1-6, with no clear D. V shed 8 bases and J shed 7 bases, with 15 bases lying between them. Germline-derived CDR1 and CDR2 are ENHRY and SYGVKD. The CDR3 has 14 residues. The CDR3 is CAIAREVSNSPLHF. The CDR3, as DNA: TGTGCCATCGCTCGGGAGGTTTCCAATTCACCCCTCCACTTT.

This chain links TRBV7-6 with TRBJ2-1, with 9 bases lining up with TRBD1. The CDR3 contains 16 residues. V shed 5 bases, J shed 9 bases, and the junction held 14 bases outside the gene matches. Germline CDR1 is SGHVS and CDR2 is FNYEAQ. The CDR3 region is CASSLRQGGPFGEQFF. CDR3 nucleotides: TGTGCCAGCAGCCTGAGACAGGGGGGTCCTTTTGGTGAGCAGTTCTTC.

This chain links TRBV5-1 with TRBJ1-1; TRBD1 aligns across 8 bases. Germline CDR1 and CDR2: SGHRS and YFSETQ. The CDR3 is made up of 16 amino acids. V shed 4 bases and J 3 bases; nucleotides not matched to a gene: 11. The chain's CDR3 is CASSLRGLDGYTEAFF. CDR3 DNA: TGCGCCAGCAGCCTCAGGGGGCTGGATGGGTACACTGAAGCTTTCTTT. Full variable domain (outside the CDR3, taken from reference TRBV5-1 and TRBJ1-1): KAGVTQTPRYLIKTRGQQVTLSCSPISGHRSVSWYQQTPGQGLQFLFEYFSETQRNKGNFPGRFSGRQFSNSRSEMNVSTLELGDSALYLCASSLRGLDGYTEAFFGQGTRLTVV.

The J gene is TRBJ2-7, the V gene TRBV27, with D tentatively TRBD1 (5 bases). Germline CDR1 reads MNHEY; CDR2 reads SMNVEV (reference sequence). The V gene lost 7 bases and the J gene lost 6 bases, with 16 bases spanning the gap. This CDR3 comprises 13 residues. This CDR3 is CASNQGRVGEQYF. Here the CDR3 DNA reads TGTGCCAGCAACCAGGGCAGGGTCGGCGAGCAGTACTTC.

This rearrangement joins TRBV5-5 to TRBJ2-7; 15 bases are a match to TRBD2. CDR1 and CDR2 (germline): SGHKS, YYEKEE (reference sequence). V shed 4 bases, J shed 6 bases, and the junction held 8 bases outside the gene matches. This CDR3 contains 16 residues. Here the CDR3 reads CASSNGLAGGPAEQYF. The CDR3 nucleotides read TGTGCCAGCAGCAACGGACTAGCGGGGGGGCCCGCCGAGCAGTACTTC.

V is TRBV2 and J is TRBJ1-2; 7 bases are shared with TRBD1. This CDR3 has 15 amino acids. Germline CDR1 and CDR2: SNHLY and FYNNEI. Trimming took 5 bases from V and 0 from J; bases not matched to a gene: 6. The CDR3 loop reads CASSNRDSANYGYTF. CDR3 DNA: TGTGCCAGCAGTAACCGGGACAGCGCTAACTATGGCTACACCTTC.

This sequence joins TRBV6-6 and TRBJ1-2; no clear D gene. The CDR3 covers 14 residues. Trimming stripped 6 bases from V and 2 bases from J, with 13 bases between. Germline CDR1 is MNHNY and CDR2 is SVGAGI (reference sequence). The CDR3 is CASSPPSVNYGYTF. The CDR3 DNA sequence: TGTGCCAGCAGCCCCCCTTCGGTGAACTATGGCTACACCTTC.

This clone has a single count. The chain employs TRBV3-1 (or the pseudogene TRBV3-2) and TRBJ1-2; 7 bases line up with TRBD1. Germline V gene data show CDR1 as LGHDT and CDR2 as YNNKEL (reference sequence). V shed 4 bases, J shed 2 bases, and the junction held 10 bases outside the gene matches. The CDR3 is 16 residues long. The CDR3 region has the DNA TGTGCCAGCAGCCCCCTCCGGGACAGAGGAAACTATGGCTACACCTTC. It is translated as CASSPLRDRGNYGYTF.

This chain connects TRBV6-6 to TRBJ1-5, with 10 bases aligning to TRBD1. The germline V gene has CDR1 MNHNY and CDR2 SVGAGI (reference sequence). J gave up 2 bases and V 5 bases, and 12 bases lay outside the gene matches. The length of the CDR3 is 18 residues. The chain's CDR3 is CASSPRGQGMVRNQPQHF. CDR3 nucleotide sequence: TGTGCCAGCAGTCCCCGGGGACAGGGGATGGTTCGCAATCAGCCCCAGCATTTT.

CDR3: CASSYSRHSGNTIYF. In nucleotides, the CDR3 is TGTGCCAGCAGTTACTCGAGACACTCTGGAAACACCATATATTTT. The rearrangement links TRBV6-5 to TRBJ1-3; D is undetermined. V lost 0 bases to trimming and J lost 0 bases, with 6 bases between them. CDR1 MNHEY and CDR2 SVGAGI come from the germline V gene. The CDR3 is 15 residues long.

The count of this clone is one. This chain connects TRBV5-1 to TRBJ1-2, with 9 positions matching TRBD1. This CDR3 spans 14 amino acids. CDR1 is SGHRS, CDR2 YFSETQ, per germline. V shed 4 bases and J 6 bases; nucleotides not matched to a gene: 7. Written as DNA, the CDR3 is TGCGCCAGCAGCATTACAGGGGGCGGTAATGGCTACACCTTC. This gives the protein CASSITGGGNGYTF.

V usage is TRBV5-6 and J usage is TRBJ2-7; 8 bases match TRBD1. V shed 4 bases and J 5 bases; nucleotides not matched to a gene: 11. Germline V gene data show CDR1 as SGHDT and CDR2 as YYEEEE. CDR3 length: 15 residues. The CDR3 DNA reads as TGTGCCAGCAGCGGGGACGGCAGGGGGCAGGACGAGCAGTACTTC. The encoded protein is CASSGDGRGQDEQYF.

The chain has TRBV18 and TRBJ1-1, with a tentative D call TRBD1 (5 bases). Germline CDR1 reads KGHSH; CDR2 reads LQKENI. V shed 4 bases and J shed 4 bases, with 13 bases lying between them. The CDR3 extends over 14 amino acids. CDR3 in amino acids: CASSQAAGGTEAFF. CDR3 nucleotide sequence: TGTGCCAGCTCACAGGCGGCCGGGGGCACTGAAGCTTTCTTT.

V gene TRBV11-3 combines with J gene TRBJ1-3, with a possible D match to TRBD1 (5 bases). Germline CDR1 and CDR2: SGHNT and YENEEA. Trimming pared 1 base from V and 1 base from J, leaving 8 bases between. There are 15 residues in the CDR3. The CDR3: CASSLGQLSGNTIYF. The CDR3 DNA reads TGTGCCAGCAGCTTAGGACAGTTATCTGGAAACACCATATATTTT.

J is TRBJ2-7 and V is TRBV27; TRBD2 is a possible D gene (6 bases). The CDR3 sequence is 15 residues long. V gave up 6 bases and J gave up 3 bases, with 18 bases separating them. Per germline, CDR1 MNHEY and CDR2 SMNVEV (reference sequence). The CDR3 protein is CASSPGGAALYEQYF. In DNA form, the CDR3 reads TGTGCCAGCAGCCCAGGAGGGGCGGCTCTCTACGAGCAGTACTTC.

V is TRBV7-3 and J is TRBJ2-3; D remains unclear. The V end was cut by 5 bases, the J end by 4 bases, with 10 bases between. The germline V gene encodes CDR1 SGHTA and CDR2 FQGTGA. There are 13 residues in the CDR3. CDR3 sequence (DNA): TGTGCCAGCAGCCCAACCTATTCAGATACGCAGTATTTT. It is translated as CASSPTYSDTQYF.

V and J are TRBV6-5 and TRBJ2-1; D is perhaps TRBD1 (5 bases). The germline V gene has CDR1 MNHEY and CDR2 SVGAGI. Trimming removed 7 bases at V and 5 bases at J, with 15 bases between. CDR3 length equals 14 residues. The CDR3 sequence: CASISPGWNNEQFF. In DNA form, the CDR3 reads TGTGCCAGCATTAGCCCAGGGTGGAACAATGAGCAGTTCTTC.

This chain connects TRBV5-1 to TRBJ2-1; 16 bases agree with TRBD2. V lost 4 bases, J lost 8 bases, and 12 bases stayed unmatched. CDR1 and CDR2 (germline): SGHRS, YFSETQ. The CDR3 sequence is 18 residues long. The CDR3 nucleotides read TGCGCCAGCAGCCTGGGACTAGCGGGGGGGACCCTTGGATATGAGCAGTTCTTC. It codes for CASSLGLAGGTLGYEQFF.

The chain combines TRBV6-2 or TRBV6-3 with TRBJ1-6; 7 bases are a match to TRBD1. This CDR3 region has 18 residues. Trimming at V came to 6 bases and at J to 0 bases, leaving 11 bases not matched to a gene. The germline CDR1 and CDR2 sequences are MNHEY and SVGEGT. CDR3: CASSLDRRDSSYNSPLHF. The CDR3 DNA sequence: TGTGCCAGCAGCCTGGACAGGCGAGACAGCTCCTATAATTCACCCCTCCACTTT.